The clone carrying this T cell receptor beta chain was seen just once. Residents of about two dozen US areas, aged roughly 18 to 95 years, made up the participants. Clinical history as reported by participants underpinned cohort assignment. This specimen comes from a study of blood T cell repertoires in COVID-19. On the study more broadly: T cells, B-cell-depleted T cells, or PBMCs provided the cDNA or gDNA that served as material.

The repertoire was sequenced with immunoSEQ multiplex PCR; TCRdb's copy has only in-frame clones and lacks some. This sample has approximately 170,000 clones, with 88% found just once. The length of the CDR3 is 16 residues. Looked up from germline, CDR1 is SGHRS and CDR2 is YFSETQ. The V and J ends lost 4 bases and 1 base respectively, with 17 bases between them. The clonotype comes from a woman younger than 35 who had recovered from COVID-19. The sample was PBMCs or T cells enriched from blood (not recorded which). This rearrangement joins TRBV5-1 to TRBJ1-1; no clear D. The CDR3 nucleotides read TGCGCCAGCAGCCCACTTGAGCCTAGACGGAACACTGAAGCTTTCTTT. It is translated as CASSPLEPRRNTEAFF.